The following is a TCR beta chain sequence with its context. Data came from immunoSEQ multiplex PCR; TCRdb stores just in-frame clones and leaves some out. The table lists over 200,000 clones, 85% to 90% of them singletons, with 1.2% in the top ten. Individuals aged 18 to 89 years were recruited from 20 to 25 US areas. This sample was included in a study of blood T cell repertoires in COVID-19. The CDR3 totals 12 residues. V lost 4 bases and J 6 bases, leaving 7 bases between the germline ends. The TCR originated in a young man who had recovered from COVID-19. The sample taken for sequencing was PBMCs or T cells enriched from blood (not recorded which). The chain links TRBV12-3 or TRBV12-4 to TRBJ2-1, with D tentatively TRBD2 (6 bases). CDR3 in amino acids: CASSSGLNEQFF. CDR3 coding DNA: TGTGCCAGCAGTTCGGGACTCAATGAGCAGTTCTTC.